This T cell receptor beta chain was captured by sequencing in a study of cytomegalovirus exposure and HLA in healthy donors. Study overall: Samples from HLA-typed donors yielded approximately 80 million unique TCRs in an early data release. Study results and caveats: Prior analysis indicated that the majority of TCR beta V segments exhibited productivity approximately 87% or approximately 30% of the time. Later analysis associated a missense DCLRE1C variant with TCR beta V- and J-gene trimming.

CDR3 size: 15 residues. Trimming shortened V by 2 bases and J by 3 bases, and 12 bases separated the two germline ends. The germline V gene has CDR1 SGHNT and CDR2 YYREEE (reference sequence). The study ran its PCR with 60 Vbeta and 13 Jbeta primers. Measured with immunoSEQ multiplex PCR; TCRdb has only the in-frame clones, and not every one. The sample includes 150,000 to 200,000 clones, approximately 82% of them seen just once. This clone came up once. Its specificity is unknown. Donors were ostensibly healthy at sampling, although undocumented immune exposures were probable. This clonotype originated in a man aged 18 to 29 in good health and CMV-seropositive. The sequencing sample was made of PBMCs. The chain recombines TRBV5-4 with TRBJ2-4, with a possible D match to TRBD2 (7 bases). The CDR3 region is CASSLGGVGKNIQYF. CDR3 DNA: TGTGCCAGCAGCTTAGGGGGGGTCGGCAAAAACATTCAGTACTTC.